The 11 T cell receptor beta chains below were found in one sample sequenced in a study of blood T cells in healthy people across ages. Then a second PCR, running about 6 to 12 cycles, was carried out with a sample-barcoded 5' primer and a J-beta primer mix. TCRdb re-analysed the 5' RACE reads in MiXCR, keeping a single row per CDR3 protein. The sample records over 600,000 distinct CDR3 sequences, about 46% being singletons. Sequencing was carried out using blood. The receptors were gathered from a man older than 75 in good health.

The chain couples TRBV5-1 to TRBJ2-3, with TRBD2 as a possible D gene (5 bases). Trimming left V 4 bases short and J 2 bases short, with 11 bases between. Germline CDR1 SGHRS, CDR2 YFSETQ. The CDR3 runs to 14 residues. The chain's CDR3 is CASSGSGYTDTQYF. The CDR3 region has the DNA TGCGCCAGCAGCGGATCGGGGTACACAGATACGCAGTATTTT.

The chain uses TRBV6-6 and TRBJ2-7; no reliable D call. This CDR3 region has 13 residues. V was clipped by 2 bases and J by 5 bases, with 10 bases between them. Germline CDR1 reads MNHNY; CDR2 reads SVGAGI (reference sequence). This CDR3 is CASSYLTGDEQYF. The DNA for the CDR3 is TGTGCCAGCAGTTACCTTACGGGCGACGAGCAGTACTTC.

This clonotype was counted between two and nine times. The chain employs TRBV12-3 or TRBV12-4 and TRBJ2-1; 7 bases fit TRBD2. The J segment lost 9 bases and the V segment lost 5 bases, leaving 7 bases of the junction unmatched. The CDR3 extends over 13 amino acids. CDR3 protein: CASSPPLAVEQFF. The CDR3 DNA is TGTGCCAGCAGTCCCCCCCTAGCGGTTGAGCAGTTCTTC.

This clonotype was seen a few times. This chain uses TRBV29-1 with TRBJ1-5, with 8 bases identical to TRBD1. Per germline, CDR1 SQVTM and CDR2 ANQGSEA. This CDR3 has 12 residues. J was trimmed by 4 bases and V by 7 bases; bases with no gene match: 3. For the CDR3, the DNA is TGCAGCGCCGGACAGGGAAATCAGCCCCAGCATTTT. Protein: CSAGQGNQPQHF. Based on the CDR3 plus reference TRBV29-1 and TRBJ1-5, the full variable domain is SAVISQKPSRDICQRGTSLTIQCQVDSQVTMMFWYRQQPGQSLTLIATANQGSEATYESGFVIDKFPISRPNLTFSTLTVSNMSPEDSSIYLCSAGQGNQPQHFGDGTRLSIL.

The gene calls are TRBV19 and TRBJ1-2; weak D call: TRBD1 (5 bases). Germline V CDR1 and CDR2: LNHDA, SQIVND (reference sequence). The CDR3 extends over 14 amino acids. Trimming cost V 4 bases and J 8 bases, with 17 bases left between them. CDR3 nucleotides: TGTGCCAGTAGTAACCAAGGGACCAGAGGGGGCTACACCTTC. It encodes CASSNQGTRGGYTF.

The J gene is TRBJ2-7, the V gene TRBV29-1; D is perhaps TRBD2 (6 bases). With 5 bases removed from V and 2 bases from J, the gap between germline ends came to 10 bases. In germline, CDR1 is SQVTM, CDR2 ANQGSEA. The CDR3 contains 12 residues. This CDR3 reads CSVISGPYEQYF. The CDR3 nucleotides are TGCAGCGTTATTAGCGGTCCCTACGAGCAGTACTTC.

The V call is TRBV25-1, the J call TRBJ2-1; D is possibly TRBD2 (5 bases). With the DNA end fitting TRBJ2-7 better, the J assignment may be wrong. The CDR3 contains 16 residues. Germline loops: CDR1 MGHDK, CDR2 SYGVNS. The CDR3 region is CASSESGGYSYNEQYF. The CDR3 region has the DNA TGTGCCAGCAGTGAATCGGGCGGGTACTCCTACAATGAGCAGTACTTC.

This clonotype was recorded only once. The V gene is TRBV10-1, the J gene TRBJ1-2, with 8 bases that match TRBD1. The CDR3 sequence is 14 residues long. V was clipped by 8 bases and J by 7 bases; unmatched bases: 12. Germline V lookup: CDR1 WNHNN, CDR2 SYGVQD (reference sequence). The CDR3 region has the DNA TGCGCCAGCGGACCGGGACAGGATGCGAGTGGCTACACCTTC. Its protein is CASGPGQDASGYTF.

This clonotype was picked up a small number of times. This chain connects TRBV18 to TRBJ2-4; D remains ambiguous. The V gene's germline CDR1 is KGHSH and CDR2 LQKENI. The CDR3 length is 14 residues. Trimming removed 0 bases from V and 3 bases from J, with 6 bases in between. CDR3 bases: TGTGCCAGCTCACCACCCCGTGGCAAAAACATTCAGTACTTC. It is translated as CASSPPRGKNIQYF.

J is TRBJ2-7 and V is TRBV5-6, with D unresolved. CDR1 is SGHDT and CDR2 is YYEEEE in the germline V gene. The CDR3 covers 16 residues. The V and J ends lost 4 bases and 1 base respectively, with 18 bases between them. The CDR3 DNA sequence: TGTGCCAGCAGCCCTAACCGAAAACGACAATCCTACGAGCAGTACTTC. Its protein product is CASSPNRKRQSYEQYF.

To note about this clonotype: An end of the junction does not agree with germline; a read error may underlie this. The chain carries TRBV20-1 and TRBJ2-6; D possibly matches TRBD1 or TRBD2 (5 bases each). The CDR3 runs to 15 residues. Germline V gives CDR1 DFQATT, CDR2 SNEGSKA (reference sequence). CDR3 sequence: CSAPGRISGAYVLTF. The CDR3 DNA reads as TGCAGTGCCCCGGGACGGATCTCTGGGGCCTACGTCCTGACTTTC.